The 13 T cell receptor beta chains presented below share a single source sample, sequenced in a study of cytomegalovirus exposure and HLA in healthy donors (dated by TCRdb to 2015 to 2018). Libraries were built with the immunoSEQ multiplex PCR assay. The multiplex PCR relied on a mix of 60 forward primers for TCR Vbeta segments and 13 reverse primers for TCR Jbeta segments. TCRdb took over this immuneACCESS table, retaining in-frame rearrangements with V and J assigned. Such tables are incomplete; in checked studies, under half of the missing clones stem from an unresolved V gene, and the remainder is unexplained. This sample gives tens of thousands of clones in total; 65% to 85% of them show up just once. Approximately 3% of the sample goes to the ten largest clones. The material sequenced was PBMCs. The receptor source for this set is a man aged 30 to 45 in good health and CMV-seronegative.

The chain links TRBV6-1 to TRBJ2-4; maybe TRBD1 (6 bases). Germline-derived CDR1 and CDR2 are MNHNS and SASEGT. The V and J ends lost 6 bases and 7 bases respectively, with 19 bases between them. CDR3 length equals 15 residues. The DNA for the CDR3 is TGTGCCAGCAGCCTTCCAGGGGTGTGGGGGAACATTCAGTACTTC. This sequence encodes CASSLPGVWGNIQYF.

The J gene is TRBJ1-5, the V gene TRBV6-1; D not resolved. Trimming took off 0 bases at V and 1 base at J, with 10 bases between the two ends. Germline CDR1 and CDR2: MNHNS and SASEGT. The CDR3 length is 16 residues. The CDR3 DNA sequence: TGTGCCAGCAGTGAAGCGATCGGGTTGAGCAATCAGCCCCAGCATTTT. Protein: CASSEAIGLSNQPQHF.

The chain is built from TRBV5-1 and TRBJ2-2, with 7 bases aligning to TRBD1. V dropped 2 bases and J dropped 2; count of bases not matched to a gene: 9. Germline assignment: CDR1 SGHRS and CDR2 YFSETQ. The CDR3 loop spans 17 amino acids. CDR3 in DNA: TGCGCCAGCAGCTTTGGGAGACAGGGATATAACACCGGGGAGCTGTTTTTT. Translation: CASSFGRQGYNTGELFF.

The chain carries TRBV6-1 and TRBJ1-5, with unresolved D. The CDR3 sequence is 13 residues long. The ends were cut back, 2 bases at V and 7 bases at J, with 9 bases in the middle. Germline V lookup: CDR1 MNHNS, CDR2 SASEGT. CDR3 sequence (DNA): TGTGCCAGCAGTGAACAGGATTTGCAGCCCCAGCATTTT. As protein: CASSEQDLQPQHF.

The chain is built from TRBV5-1 and TRBJ2-3; a weak D match, TRBD2 (5 bases). Trimming took off 0 bases at V and 4 bases at J, with 12 bases between the two ends. This CDR3 has 15 residues. The V gene's germline CDR1 is SGHRS and CDR2 YFSETQ. DNA for the CDR3: TGCGCCAGCAGCTTGGGGGTCGGGGAATCAGATACGCAGTATTTT. It specifies CASSLGVGESDTQYF.

This clone was detected only a few times. J is TRBJ2-7 and V is TRBV6-6; 12 bases fit TRBD1. This CDR3 comprises 16 residues. Germline CDR1 MNHNY, CDR2 SVGAGI (reference sequence). Trimming at V came to 2 bases and at J to 6 bases, leaving 8 bases not matched to a gene. The CDR3 protein is CASSYPLGTGGGEQYF. The CDR3 nucleotides are TGTGCCAGCAGTTACCCACTAGGGACAGGGGGCGGCGAGCAGTACTTC.

J is TRBJ1-1 and V is TRBV5-1; D gene ambiguous. V lost 0 bases to trimming and J lost 1 base, with 13 bases between them. The CDR3 covers 16 residues. Per the germline V gene, CDR1 is SGHRS and CDR2 is YFSETQ. CDR3 nucleotides: TGCGCCAGCAGCTTGGGGGAGTTAGAATGGAACACTGAAGCTTTCTTT. Protein: CASSLGELEWNTEAFF.

Points on this clone: At the DNA level, this CDR3 is encoded by other sequences in the same sample as well. The gene calls are TRBV18 and TRBJ1-6; possibly TRBD1 for D (5 bases). This CDR3 comprises 14 residues. Germline loops: CDR1 KGHSH, CDR2 LQKENI. V was shortened by 4 bases and J by 5 bases, with 9 bases between the two germline ends. Here the CDR3 DNA reads TGTGCCAGCTCACAGGGGAAGGATAATTCACCCCTCCACTTT. Its translation is CASSQGKDNSPLHF.

The chain recombines TRBV11-3 with TRBJ2-5; no reliable D call. V was trimmed by 4 bases and J by 5 bases, leaving 14 bases between them. This CDR3 comprises 14 residues. Germline CDR1 is SGHNT and CDR2 is YENEEA. CDR3 bases: TGTGCCAGCAGCTCTAGACTTAGCAAGGAGACCCAGTACTTC. Translation: CASSSRLSKETQYF.

This chain joins TRBV5-5 and TRBJ1-5, with D perhaps matching TRBD1 (5 bases). The CDR3 loop spans 14 amino acids. Trimming left V 0 bases short and J 5 bases short, with 9 bases between. Germline V lookup: CDR1 SGHKS, CDR2 YYEKEE (reference sequence). The CDR3: CASSLAGRDQPQHF. The CDR3 region has the DNA TGTGCCAGCAGCTTGGCAGGGCGTGATCAGCCCCAGCATTTT.

The rearrangement uses TRBV5-1 and TRBJ1-6, with TRBD1 matching over 7 bases. This CDR3 is 15 amino acids long. CDR1 is SGHRS, CDR2 YFSETQ, per germline. V dropped 4 bases and J dropped 6; count of bases not matched to a gene: 7. CDR3 DNA sequence: TGCGCCAGCAGCCAAACGGACAGGATTAATTCACCCCTCCACTTT. Translation: CASSQTDRINSPLHF. Supplemented by reference TRBV5-1 and TRBJ1-6, the full variable domain reads KAGVTQTPRYLIKTRGQQVTLSCSPISGHRSVSWYQQTPGQGLQFLFEYFSETQRNKGNFPGRFSGRQFSNSRSEMNVSTLELGDSALYLCASSQTDRINSPLHFGNGTRLTVT.

This chain joins TRBV7-9 and TRBJ1-1, with 8 bases lining up with TRBD1. V gave up 0 bases and J gave up 3 bases; unmatched junction bases: 0. From germline, CDR1 is SEHNR and CDR2 FQNEAQ (reference sequence). The CDR3 is 14 amino acids. The CDR3 coding sequence is TGTGCCAGCAGCTTAGCACAGGGGGACACTGAAGCTTTCTTT. Its translation: CASSLAQGDTEAFF.

V gene TRBV7-3 combines with J gene TRBJ2-1; TRBD2 matches 9 bases. The V segment lost 7 bases and the J segment 1 base; nucleotides outside the gene matches: 8. This CDR3 is built from 16 residues. The V gene's germline CDR1 is SGHTA and CDR2 FQGTGA. CDR3 sequence: CASKAGGRASYNEQFF. CDR3 in DNA: TGTGCCAGCAAAGCGGGAGGCAGGGCGTCCTACAATGAGCAGTTCTTC.